Included here is one TCR beta chain sequence, with context. The sample belongs to a study of blood T cell repertoires in COVID-19. In the study overall: The origin of the acute and convalescent COVID-19 samples was the United States, Italy and Spain. PBMCs, B-cell-depleted T cells, or T cells provided the cDNA or gDNA that made up the material.

Under the authors' procedure: From reference gene primer amplification, estimates of nucleated cell counts were derived. The data were produced by immunoSEQ multiplex PCR, yet TCRdb's version contains in-frame clones alone and is incomplete. V and J calls and clone size are given by that table; D and trimming were obtained from the DNA. This table has some 260,000 clones, about 88% appearing once. This TCR derives from a woman aged 35 to 49 who had recovered from COVID-19. Specimen: peripheral blood.

The CDR3 region is CASSYPGNMGHEQYF. The CDR3 DNA reads TGTGCCAGCAGTTACCCAGGAAATATGGGCCACGAGCAGTACTTC. The chain uses TRBV6-6 and TRBJ2-7; D is ambiguous. The CDR3 covers 15 residues. Germline V gives CDR1 MNHNY, CDR2 SVGAGI (reference sequence). The V end was cut by 2 bases, the J end by 5 bases, with 16 bases between.